This T cell receptor beta chain was recorded in a study of blood T cell repertoires in COVID-19. Overall study context: COVID-19 samples from acute and convalescent phases originated in the United States, Italy and Spain. The cDNA or gDNA used as material had been derived from T cells, B-cell-depleted T cells, or PBMCs.

Study processing details: Reference gene primers were amplified, and this amplification served to estimate nucleated cell counts. Clones were sequenced by immunoSEQ multiplex PCR, and TCRdb holds only the in-frame ones, with some missing. Clonal size and the V and J genes are those of that table, whereas D and trimming came from the DNA. The data hold about 42,000 clones, with about 85% observed a single time. Germline CDR1 and CDR2: SGHTA and FQGNSA. V lost 2 bases to trimming and J lost 4 bases; unmatched junction nucleotides: 7. CDR3 size: 16 residues. This chain connects TRBV7-2 to TRBJ2-3; TRBD2 matches 9 bases. Sequences were obtained from peripheral blood. This TCR came from a human donor in a cohort sampled during active COVID-19. The CDR3 region has the DNA TGTGCCAGCAGCTTAAATGCGGCGGGGGGGGCAGATACGCAGTATTTT. Encoded protein: CASSLNAAGGADTQYF.